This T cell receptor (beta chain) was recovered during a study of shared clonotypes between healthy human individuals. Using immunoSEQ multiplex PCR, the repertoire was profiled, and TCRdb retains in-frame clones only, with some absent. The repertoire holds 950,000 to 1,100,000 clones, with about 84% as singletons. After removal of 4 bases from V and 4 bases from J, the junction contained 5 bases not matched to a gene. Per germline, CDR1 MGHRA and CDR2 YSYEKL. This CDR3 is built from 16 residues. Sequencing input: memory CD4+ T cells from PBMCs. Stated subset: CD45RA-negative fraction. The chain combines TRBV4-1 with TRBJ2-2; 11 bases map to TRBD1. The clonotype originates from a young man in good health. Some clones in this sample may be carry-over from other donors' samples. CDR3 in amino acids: CASSPRTGGTTGELFF. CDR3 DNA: TGCGCCAGCAGCCCCCGGACAGGGGGCACCACCGGGGAGCTGTTTTTT.